The 13 T cell receptor beta chains reported below all come from one sample, sequenced in a study of cytomegalovirus exposure and HLA in healthy donors. Vbeta (60) and Jbeta (13) primers were used in the PCR. Produced via immunoSEQ multiplex PCR; TCRdb's table is partial and in-frame only. The sample has approximately 170,000 clones; roughly 72% are singletons. The source material was PBMCs. These receptors were taken from a man aged 40-55 years in good health and CMV-seronegative.

The chain recombines TRBV29-1 with TRBJ2-7; TRBD1 aligns across 8 bases. CDR1 is SQVTM and CDR2 is ANQGSEA in the germline V gene. V gave up 7 bases and J gave up 2 bases; unmatched junction bases: 4. The CDR3 is made up of 12 amino acids. CDR3 loop: CSAETGAYEQYF. The CDR3 DNA sequence: TGCAGCGCCGAGACAGGGGCCTACGAGCAGTACTTC.

This clone was detected only a few times. This sequence joins TRBV19 and TRBJ2-3; D uncertain. The germline gives CDR1 LNHDA, CDR2 SQIVND (reference sequence). V was trimmed by 10 bases and J by 2 bases, leaving 13 bases between them. The CDR3 covers 13 residues. The CDR3 is CATSWATTDTQYF. DNA of the CDR3: TGTGCCACCTCGTGGGCGACCACAGATACGCAGTATTTT.

A remark on this clone: The junction differs from germline at one of its ends, possibly a read error. The chain uses TRBV7-6 and TRBJ2-6; the match to TRBD1 covers 9 bases. Germline V CDR1 and CDR2: SGHVS, FNYEAQ. The CDR3 is 17 residues long. The CDR3 spells CASSRDRAPSGANGLTF. CDR3 coding DNA: TGTGCCAGCAGTCGGGACAGGGCCCCCTCTGGGGCCAACGGCCTGACTTTC.

The chain links TRBV11-2 to TRBJ2-3; the match to TRBD2 covers 14 bases. Germline CDR1 SGHAT, CDR2 FQNNGV. The CDR3 is 15 residues long. The V and J ends lost 4 bases and 7 bases, in that order; junction bases with no gene match: 4. CDR3 loop: CASSSGLAGVNTQYF. The CDR3 DNA follows: TGTGCCAGCAGCTCGGGACTAGCGGGAGTAAATACGCAGTATTTT.

The rearrangement links TRBV5-6 to TRBJ2-2; the match to TRBD2 covers 8 bases. Germline trimming cut 4 bases from V and 3 bases from J; bases unmatched to any gene: 11. The CDR3 is 17 amino acids. Germline V gene sequence: CDR1 SGHDT, CDR2 YYEEEE. DNA of the CDR3: TGTGCCAGCAGCCCAACGGGGGGGACCGTCTACACCGGGGAGCTGTTTTTT. Its protein is CASSPTGGTVYTGELFF.

The chain links TRBV30 to TRBJ2-1; D unresolved. Between the trimmed V and J ends, which lost 4 bases and 2 bases, there was a span of 3 bases. CDR1 is GTSNPN and CDR2 is SVGIG in the germline V gene (reference sequence). This CDR3 is 11 amino acids long. CDR3 sequence (DNA): TGTGCCTGGACGGCCTACAATGAGCAGTTCTTC. Protein sequence: CAWTAYNEQFF.

V usage is TRBV5-6 and J usage is TRBJ2-7, with D hard to call. Trimming left V 0 bases short and J 2 bases short, with 9 bases between. The CDR3 consists of 14 residues. Germline V lookup: CDR1 SGHDT, CDR2 YYEEEE. CDR3 loop: CASSLVEQTYEQYF. Here the CDR3 DNA reads TGTGCCAGCAGCTTGGTGGAACAGACCTACGAGCAGTACTTC.

The chain's CDR3 is CASSLFRSTDTQYF. The CDR3 DNA reads as TGTGCCAGCAGCTTATTCCGGAGCACAGATACGCAGTATTTT. The chain combines TRBV7-9 with TRBJ2-3, with unresolved D. V gave up 2 bases and J gave up 0 bases, with 6 bases separating them. The CDR3 runs 14 residues. Per germline, CDR1 SEHNR and CDR2 FQNEAQ (reference sequence).

The chain employs TRBV6-5 and TRBJ1-1; the match to TRBD1 covers 7 bases. The trim removed 8 bases at V and 6 bases at J, leaving 15 bases unmatched. The CDR3 covers 15 residues. Germline-derived CDR1 and CDR2 are MNHEY and SVGAGI. CDR3 bases: TGTGCCAGCTCGATTGGGGGGAGACAGGGCTCTGAAGCTTTCTTT. Encoded protein: CASSIGGRQGSEAFF.

The chain employs TRBV6-5 and TRBJ2-7; TRBD1 agrees at 8 bases. This CDR3 has 15 residues. J was trimmed by 7 bases and V by 0 bases; bases with no gene match: 8. The germline CDR1 and CDR2 sequences are MNHEY and SVGAGI. CDR3 in DNA: TGTGCCAGCAGTTACTCCCGACAGGGGTTAGGAGAGCAGTACGTC. Protein product: CASSYSRQGLGEQYV.

This chain connects TRBV19 to TRBJ2-2, with D maybe TRBD2 (5 bases). Germline CDR1 LNHDA, CDR2 SQIVND (reference sequence). Trimming pared 0 bases from V and 2 bases from J, leaving 13 bases between. The CDR3 covers 17 residues. CDR3 nucleotide sequence: TGTGCCAGTAGTATAGATGGCGCGGGCCGAAACACCGGGGAGCTGTTTTTT. Translating it yields CASSIDGAGRNTGELFF.

Concerning this clone itself: Germline and junction disagree at one end, which may indicate a read error. The V call is TRBV7-6, the J call TRBJ2-1; no definite D call. CDR3 length: 17 amino acids. Germline V CDR1 and CDR2: SGHVS, FNYEAQ. The CDR3 sequence: CASSPPNDGYLGNERFF. CDR3 in DNA: TGTGCCAGCAGCCCCCCTAACGACGGCTACTTAGGTAATGAGCGGTTCTTC.

The chain joins TRBV7-3 to TRBJ2-3; a weak D match, TRBD2 (5 bases). Trimming stripped 5 bases from V and 8 bases from J, with 23 bases between. The CDR3 is 16 amino acids. Germline V gene lookup returns CDR1 SGHTA and CDR2 FQGTGA. CDR3 protein: CASSPPGLAGKSTQYF. DNA of the CDR3: TGTGCCAGCAGCCCGCCCGGACTGGCGGGTAAAAGTACGCAGTATTTT.